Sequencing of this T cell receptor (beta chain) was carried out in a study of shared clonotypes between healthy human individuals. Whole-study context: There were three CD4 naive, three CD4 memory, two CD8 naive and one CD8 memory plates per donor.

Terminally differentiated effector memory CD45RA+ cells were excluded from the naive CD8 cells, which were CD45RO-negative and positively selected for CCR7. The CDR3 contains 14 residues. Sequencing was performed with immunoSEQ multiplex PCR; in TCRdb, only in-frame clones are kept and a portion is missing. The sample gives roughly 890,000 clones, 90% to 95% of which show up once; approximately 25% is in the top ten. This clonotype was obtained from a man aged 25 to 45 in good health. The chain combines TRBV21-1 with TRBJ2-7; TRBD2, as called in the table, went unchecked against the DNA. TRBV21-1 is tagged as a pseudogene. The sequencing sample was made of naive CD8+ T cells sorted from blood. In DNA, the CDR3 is TGTGCCAGCAGCAGTTCGGGAGCCGGCTACGAGCAGTACTTC. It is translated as CASSSSGAGYEQYF.